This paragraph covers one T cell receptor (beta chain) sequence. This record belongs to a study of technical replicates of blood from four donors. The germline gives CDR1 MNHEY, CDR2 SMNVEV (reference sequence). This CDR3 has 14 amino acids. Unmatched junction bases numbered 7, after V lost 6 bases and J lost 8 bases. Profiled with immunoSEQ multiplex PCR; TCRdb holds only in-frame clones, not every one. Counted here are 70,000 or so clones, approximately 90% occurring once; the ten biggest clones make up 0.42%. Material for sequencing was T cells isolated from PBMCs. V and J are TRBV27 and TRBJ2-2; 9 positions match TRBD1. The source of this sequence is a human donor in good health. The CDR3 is CASSGTGKVGELFF. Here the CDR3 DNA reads TGTGCCAGCAGCGGGACAGGGAAGGTAGGGGAGCTGTTTTTT.